Each of the 9 T cell receptor beta chains below was sequenced from the same sample in a study of blood T cells in healthy people across ages. Alongside a J-beta primer mix, a sample-barcoded 5' primer served in a second PCR lasting about 7 to 12 cycles. TCRdb re-analysed the 5' RACE reads in MiXCR, keeping a single row per CDR3 protein. This table has approximately 780,000 distinct CDR3 sequences, approximately 24% appearing once. This sample also appeared in a second study, on T cells of mothers and their children.

Sequenced: blood. These TCRs come from a boy between 10 and 17 years old in good health.

This chain connects TRBV6-5 to TRBJ1-4, with D tentatively TRBD1 (6 bases). Per the germline V gene, CDR1 is MNHEY and CDR2 is SVGAGI. The CDR3 length is 15 residues. V lost 6 bases, J lost 5 bases, and 16 bases lay in between. This CDR3 is CASSRRDTRNEKLFF. The CDR3 bases are TGTGCCAGCAGCCGCCGGGACACGAGGAATGAAAAACTGTTTTTT.

The chain couples TRBV6-2 or TRBV6-3 to TRBJ2-7; possible D gene TRBD2, 5 bases. The germline V gene encodes CDR1 MNHEY and CDR2 SVGEGT. The CDR3 sequence is 15 residues long. V shed 5 bases and J shed 0 bases, with 14 bases lying between them. The CDR3, as DNA: TGTGCCAGCAGTACAATCCGAGGACTCTCCTACGAGCAGTACTTC. It translates to CASSTIRGLSYEQYF.

As for this clonotype: One end of the junction varies from germline; a read error may be responsible. This chain joins TRBV12-3 or TRBV12-4 and TRBJ2-5; tentatively, D is TRBD1 or TRBD2 (5 bases each). The J call may be incorrect, as the DNA end agrees better with TRBJ2-7. This CDR3 spans 15 amino acids. This CDR3 reads CAGSLAQGAGGEQYF. The CDR3 bases are TGTGCCGGCAGTTTAGCGCAAGGGGCTGGAGGCGAGCAGTACTTC.

The genes are TRBV7-2 and TRBJ2-5; 8 bases map to TRBD2. Gene TRBJ2-1 matches the end of the DNA better, so the J call may be wrong. Germline V gene lookup returns CDR1 SGHTA and CDR2 FQGNSA. This CDR3 region has 17 residues. The CDR3 region is CASSLGNVRGVYNEQFF. As DNA, the CDR3 is TGTGCCAGCAGCTTAGGGAATGTGCGGGGGGTTTACAATGAGCAGTTCTTC.

V usage is TRBV7-9 and J usage is TRBJ2-5; a weak D match, TRBD1 (6 bases). The J call is uncertain, as TRBJ2-1 better fits the DNA end. The V gene's germline CDR1 is SEHNR and CDR2 FQNEAQ (reference sequence). CDR3 length: 16 amino acids. The CDR3 DNA reads TGTGCCAGCAGCTTCGTGTCACAGGGCAGCTACAATGAGCAGTTCTTC. As protein: CASSFVSQGSYNEQFF.

For this clonotype: The limits of the CDR3 on the DNA are not certain, so only TCRdb's listed CDR3 is given. The chain joins TRBV21-1 to TRBJ2-7; TRBD2, the table's D call, was not compared with the DNA. TRBV21-1 is a pseudogene. The CDR3 adds up to 17 amino acids, both ends counted. This CDR3 reads CASSKVVAGGSGAEQYF.

This clonotype has just a few counts. The CDR3 is CASSPQRVTYNEQFF. In DNA form, the CDR3 reads TGCGCCAGCAGCCCTCAGCGGGTTACCTACAATGAGCAGTTCTTC. V and J are TRBV5-1 and TRBJ2-1; D may be TRBD2 (6 bases). Germline V gene sequence: CDR1 SGHRS, CDR2 YFSETQ. The CDR3 contains 15 residues. V lost 4 bases to trimming and J lost 2 bases, with 13 bases between them.

The genes are TRBV11-2 and TRBJ2-7; weak D call: TRBD2 (6 bases). This CDR3 has 15 amino acids. Germline CDR1 and CDR2: SGHAT and FQNNGV. V was clipped by 4 bases and J by 3 bases, with 16 bases between them. DNA of the CDR3: TGTGCCAGCAGCTCCCGAGGGACTCTCCTCTACGAGCAGTACTTC. Protein: CASSSRGTLLYEQYF.

This clonotype was seen ten or more times. The chain links TRBV7-3 to TRBJ2-1; D ambiguous. CDR3 length equals 14 residues. CDR1 is SGHTA, CDR2 FQGTGA, per germline. V gave up 2 bases and J gave up 12 bases, with 17 bases separating them. This CDR3 reads CASSLEPTDQRQFF. In DNA form, the CDR3 reads TGTGCCAGCAGCTTAGAACCAACGGACCAACGGCAGTTCTTC.